The sequence of this T cell receptor (beta chain) was determined in a study of graft-versus-host responses after intestinal transplantation. Study-level information: Tacrolimus plus steroids were given to all recipients for about 3 years, preceded by anti-thymocyte globulin induction.

Profiling relied on immunoSEQ multiplex PCR, and the TCRdb table lists in-frame clones only, not all of them. The table shows 13,000 to 15,000 clones, with approximately 38% occurring only once. Labeling with CFSE marked some 200,000 responder cells, which were plated with some 200,000 irradiated, violet-dye-labeled stimulator cells. Proliferating CFSE-low CD3+CD4+ and CD3+CD8+ responders were sorted after the reaction. The germline gives CDR1 SQVTM, CDR2 ANQGSEA. Trimming shortened V by 3 bases and J by 0 bases, and 18 bases separated the two germline ends. The CDR3 loop spans 16 amino acids. This chain links TRBV29-1 with TRBJ2-7; D may be TRBD2 (6 bases). The TCR originated in a human patient who received an intestinal transplant. Sequenced here: alloreactive CD8+ T cells from a mixed lymphocyte reaction culture, sampled before intestinal transplant. Subset here: CFSE-low proliferating T cells sorted from roughly six-day pre-transplant mixed lymphocyte reaction (GvH or HvG direction). The CDR3 sequence: CSVDGGGGEHSYEQYF. CDR3 coding DNA: TGCAGCGTTGATGGTGGCGGCGGGGAACACTCCTACGAGCAGTACTTC.